The 3 T cell receptor beta chains listed next were all sequenced from one sample in a study of regulatory T cells in long-lasting Graves disease. Time point denoted: newly diagnosed GD, antithyroid drugs for less than 3 months. RNA isolated from PBMCs was used to make the TCR library. Arm-PCR of CDR3 regions and iRepertoire HTBI primers were used to build TCR beta libraries. TCRdb re-called the multiplex PCR reads with MiXCR, one entry per CDR3 protein. The table lists approximately 480,000 distinct CDR3 sequences, roughly 17% of them singletons, with 12% in the top ten. These data also formed part of another study, on T cells in Graves' hyperthyroidism and ophthalmopathy.

The material sequenced was peripheral blood mononuclear cells (PBMCs), taken at new diagnosis, from a patient treated with antithyroid drugs. The origin of the receptors is a middle-aged man with Graves disease.

The sample holds many counts of this clonotype. The chain joins TRBV28 to TRBJ2-4; possibly TRBD1 for D (5 bases). V lost 2 bases, J lost 0 bases, and 8 bases lay in between. This CDR3 spans 15 amino acids. The germline CDR1 and CDR2 sequences are MDHEN and SYDVKM. CDR3 sequence (DNA): TGTGCCAGCAGTTTACAGGGATCAGCCAAAAACATTCAGTACTTC. This gives the protein CASSLQGSAKNIQYF.

V usage is TRBV20-1 and J usage is TRBJ2-7, with TRBD2 as a possible D gene (5 bases). CDR3 length: 13 amino acids. V was trimmed by 8 bases and J by 7 bases, leaving 21 bases between them. Germline CDR1 and CDR2: DFQATT and SNEGSKA (reference sequence). CDR3 sequence reads: CSTSPGVPGEQYF. The CDR3 bases are TGCAGTACCAGCCCCGGGGTCCCGGGGGAGCAGTACTTC.

This clonotype was recorded a few times. V gene TRBV6-1 combines with J gene TRBJ2-5; TRBD1 or TRBD2 may be the D gene (5 bases each). CDR3 length: 14 amino acids. Germline V gene sequence: CDR1 MNHNS, CDR2 SASEGT. Trimming took off 5 bases at V and 3 bases at J, with 13 bases between the two ends. CDR3 protein: CASSKGPGKETQYF. CDR3 in DNA: TGTGCCAGCAGTAAGGGGCCGGGGAAAGAGACCCAGTACTTC.